This T cell receptor beta chain was recovered during a study of cytomegalovirus exposure and HLA in healthy donors. Primers included in the PCR were 60 Vbeta and 13 Jbeta primers. Data came from immunoSEQ multiplex PCR; TCRdb stores just in-frame clones and leaves some out. The sample spans around 130,000 clones; the ten largest clones claim 1.5% to 1.9%. The receptor was derived from a woman aged 40 to 49 in good health and CMV-seronegative. The sample was PBMCs.

CDR3 amino acids: CASSFTTGNEKLFF. The CDR3 bases are TGTGCCAGCAGCTTTACGACAGGGAATGAAAAACTGTTTTTT. This chain connects TRBV7-9 to TRBJ1-4; 7 bases line up with TRBD1. The V segment lost 3 bases and the J segment 5 bases; nucleotides outside the gene matches: 3. The CDR3 sequence is 14 residues long. CDR1 and CDR2 from the germline V gene are SEHNR and FQNEAQ (reference sequence). The variable domain in full, with the rest retrieved from reference TRBV7-9 and TRBJ1-4, is DTGVSQNPRHKITKRGQNVTFRCDPISEHNRLYWYRQTLGQGPEFLTYFQNEAQLEKSRLLSDRFSAERPKGSFSTLEIQRTEQGDSAMYLCASSFTTGNEKLFFGSGTQLSVL.